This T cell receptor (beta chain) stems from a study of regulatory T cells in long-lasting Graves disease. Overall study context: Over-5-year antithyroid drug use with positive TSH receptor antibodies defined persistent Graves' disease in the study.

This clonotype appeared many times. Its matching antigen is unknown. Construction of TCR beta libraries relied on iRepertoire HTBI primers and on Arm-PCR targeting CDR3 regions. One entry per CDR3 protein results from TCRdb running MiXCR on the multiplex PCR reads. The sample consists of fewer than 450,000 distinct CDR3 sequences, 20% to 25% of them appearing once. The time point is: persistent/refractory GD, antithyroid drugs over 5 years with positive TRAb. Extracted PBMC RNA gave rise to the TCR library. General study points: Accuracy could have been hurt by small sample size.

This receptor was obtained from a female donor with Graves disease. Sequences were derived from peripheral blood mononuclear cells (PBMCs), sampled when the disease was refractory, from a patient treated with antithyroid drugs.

The CDR3 sequence: CASSVTGGETEAFF. The CDR3, as DNA: TGTGCCAGCAGCGTAACCGGCGGGGAGACTGAAGCTTTCTTT. V usage is TRBV9 and J usage is TRBJ1-1; D unresolved. V shed 1 base and J shed 5 bases, with 12 bases lying between them. Germline V gives CDR1 SGDLS, CDR2 YYNGEE. This CDR3 comprises 14 residues.